The sequence of this TCR beta chain was determined in a study of blood T cell repertoires in COVID-19. Study background: The cDNA or gDNA used as material had been derived from T cells, B-cell-depleted T cells, or PBMCs.

Here immunoSEQ multiplex PCR was the method, and the copy in TCRdb shows in-frame clones only, minus some. The table has around 250,000 clones, approximately 83% seen once. The CDR3 consists of 15 residues. Trimming at V came to 2 bases and at J to 5 bases, leaving 7 bases not matched to a gene. CDR1 is LNHNV, CDR2 YYDKDF, per germline (reference sequence). Sample: peripheral blood. The V call is TRBV15, the J call TRBJ2-3; 7 bases align to TRBD2. This sequence was found in a man aged 25-45 years who had recovered from COVID-19. The CDR3 coding sequence is TGTGCCACCAGCAGAACCGGGACTATAGGAGATACGCAGTATTTT. As protein: CATSRTGTIGDTQYF.